The table lists the clone carrying this T cell receptor beta chain with a few counts. What it binds is not known. V trimming: 6 bases; J trimming: 5 bases; junction bases outside the gene matches: 6. Germline values: CDR1 SGHTA, CDR2 FQGNSA. This CDR3 is built from 15 residues. Only in-frame clones appear in the TCRdb table, and some are missing; sequencing was by immunoSEQ multiplex PCR. The sample includes 70,000 or so clones, less than 85% of them seen just once. The data derive from a study of T cells in localized non-small cell lung cancer. General study points: Tumor showed lower T cell clonality than uninvolved adjacent lung, where it was highest.

V gene TRBV7-2 combines with J gene TRBJ1-6, with TRBD1 matching over 8 bases. The source is a female donor over 55 with stage I lung adenocarcinoma. The sequencing here drew on peripheral blood, taken before any cancer treatment. The CDR3: CASSLRQGNNSPLHF. In nucleotides, the CDR3 is TGTGCCAGCAGTCTTAGACAGGGGAATAATTCACCCCTCCACTTT.